The present entry profiles one TCR beta chain with its context. The antigen remains unidentified. The data belong to a study of STAT5B mutations in CD4+ large granular lymphocyte leukemia. Broader study findings: No patients shared main leukemic clonotypes, though less than 30% appeared at low frequency elsewhere. TRBV06-family usage was enriched in top patient clones (8/27) versus controls (2/35). Higher CD4+ than CD8+ T-LGLL clonality might reflect small sample size.

Assay: immunoSEQ multiplex PCR; the TCRdb copy retains only in-frame clones and omits some. Of about 30,000 clones listed, around four fifths are singletons. Germline V gives CDR1 MRHNA, CDR2 SNTAGT. The CDR3 is 16 residues long. The junction had 6 bases not matched to a gene; V was cut back by 6 bases and J by 3 bases. The sequencing input was CD4+ T cells from blood buffy coats. The receptor comes from a human donor in good health. The chain uses TRBV6-4 and TRBJ2-2, with 11 bases matching TRBD2. The CDR3 DNA is TGTGCCAGCAGGACCCCACTAGCGGGGGACACCGGGGAGCTGTTTTTT. This translates into CASRTPLAGDTGELFF.